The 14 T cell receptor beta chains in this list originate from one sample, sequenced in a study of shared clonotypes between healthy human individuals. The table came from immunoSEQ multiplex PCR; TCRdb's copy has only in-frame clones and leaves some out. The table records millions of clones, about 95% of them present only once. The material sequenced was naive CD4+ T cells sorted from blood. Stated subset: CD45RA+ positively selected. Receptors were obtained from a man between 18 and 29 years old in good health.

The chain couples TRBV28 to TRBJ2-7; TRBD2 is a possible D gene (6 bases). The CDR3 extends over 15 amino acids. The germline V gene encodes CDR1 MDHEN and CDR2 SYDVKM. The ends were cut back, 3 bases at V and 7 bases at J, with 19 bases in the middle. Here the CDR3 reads CASSLGGGSVPEQYF. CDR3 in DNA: TGTGCCAGCAGTTTGGGAGGTGGCTCCGTCCCGGAGCAGTACTTC.

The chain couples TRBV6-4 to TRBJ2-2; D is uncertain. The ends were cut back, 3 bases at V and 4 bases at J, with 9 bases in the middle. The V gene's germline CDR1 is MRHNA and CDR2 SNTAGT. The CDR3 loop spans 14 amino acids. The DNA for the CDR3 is TGTGCCAGCAGTGAGAATTGGGCCACCGGGGAGCTGTTTTTT. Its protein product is CASSENWATGELFF.

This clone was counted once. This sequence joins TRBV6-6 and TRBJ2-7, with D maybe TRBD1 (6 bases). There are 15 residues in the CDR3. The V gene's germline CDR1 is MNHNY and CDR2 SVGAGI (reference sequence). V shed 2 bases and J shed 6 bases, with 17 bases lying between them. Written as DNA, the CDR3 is TGTGCCAGCAGTTACACAGGGTACTCCCCGGGCGAGCAGTACTTC. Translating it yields CASSYTGYSPGEQYF.

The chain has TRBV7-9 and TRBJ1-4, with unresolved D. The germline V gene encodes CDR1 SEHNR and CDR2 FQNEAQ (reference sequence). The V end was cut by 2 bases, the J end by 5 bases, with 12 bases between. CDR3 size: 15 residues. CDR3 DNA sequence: TGTGCCAGCAGCTTAAGGCGGCAGGAGAATGAAAAACTGTTTTTT. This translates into CASSLRRQENEKLFF.

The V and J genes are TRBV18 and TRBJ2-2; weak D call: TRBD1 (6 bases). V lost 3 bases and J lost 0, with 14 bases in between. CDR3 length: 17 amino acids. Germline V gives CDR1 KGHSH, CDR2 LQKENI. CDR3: CASSPTQGIPNTGELFF. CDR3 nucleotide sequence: TGTGCCAGCTCACCGACCCAGGGGATTCCGAACACCGGGGAGCTGTTTTTT.

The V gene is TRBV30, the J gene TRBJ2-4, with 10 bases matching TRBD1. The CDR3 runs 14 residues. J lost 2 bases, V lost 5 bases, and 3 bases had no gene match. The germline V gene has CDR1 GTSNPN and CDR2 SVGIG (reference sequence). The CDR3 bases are TGTGCCTGGCGGGACAGGGGTTCCAAAAACATTCAGTACTTC. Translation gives CAWRDRGSKNIQYF.

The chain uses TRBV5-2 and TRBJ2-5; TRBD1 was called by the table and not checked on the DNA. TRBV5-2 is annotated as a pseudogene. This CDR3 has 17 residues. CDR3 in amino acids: CASSQGTLSGIQETQYF. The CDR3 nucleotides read TGCGCCAGCAGCCAAGGTACTCTGTCAGGGATCCAAGAGACCCAGTACTTC.

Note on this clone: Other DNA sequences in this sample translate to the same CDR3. The CDR3 DNA reads as TGTGCCTGGAGGAGACAGGGGAACACTGAAGCTTTCTTT. Encoded protein: CAWRRQGNTEAFF. V usage is TRBV30 and J usage is TRBJ1-1; TRBD1 matches at 7 bases. The trim removed 3 bases at V and 1 base at J, leaving 2 bases unmatched. The CDR3 runs to 13 residues. CDR1 and CDR2 (germline): GTSNPN, SVGIG (reference sequence).

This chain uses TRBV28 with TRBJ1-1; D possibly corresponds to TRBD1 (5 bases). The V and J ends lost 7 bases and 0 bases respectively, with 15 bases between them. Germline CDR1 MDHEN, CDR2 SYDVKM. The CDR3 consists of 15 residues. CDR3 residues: CASTSSGGVNTEAFF. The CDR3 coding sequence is TGTGCCAGCACCTCCTCGGGGGGAGTGAACACTGAAGCTTTCTTT.

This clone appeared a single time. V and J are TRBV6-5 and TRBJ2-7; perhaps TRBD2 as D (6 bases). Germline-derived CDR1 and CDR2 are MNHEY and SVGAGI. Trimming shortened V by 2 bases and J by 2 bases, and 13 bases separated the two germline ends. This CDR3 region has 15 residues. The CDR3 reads CASSYGAGPPYEQYF. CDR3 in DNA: TGTGCCAGCAGTTACGGGGCGGGACCACCCTACGAGCAGTACTTC.

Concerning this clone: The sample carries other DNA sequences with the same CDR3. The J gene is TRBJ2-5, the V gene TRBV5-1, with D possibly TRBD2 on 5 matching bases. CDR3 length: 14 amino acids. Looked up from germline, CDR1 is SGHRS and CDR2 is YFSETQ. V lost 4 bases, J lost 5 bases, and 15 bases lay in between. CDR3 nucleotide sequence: TGCGCCAGCAGCCTACAATCGGGGTGGGAGACCCAGTACTTC. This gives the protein CASSLQSGWETQYF.

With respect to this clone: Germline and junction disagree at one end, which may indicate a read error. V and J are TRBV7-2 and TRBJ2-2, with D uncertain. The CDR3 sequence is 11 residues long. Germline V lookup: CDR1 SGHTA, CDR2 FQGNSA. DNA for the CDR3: TGTGCCAGCAGCTTAGAAATCCAGCCCTCATTT. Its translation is CASSLEIQPSF.

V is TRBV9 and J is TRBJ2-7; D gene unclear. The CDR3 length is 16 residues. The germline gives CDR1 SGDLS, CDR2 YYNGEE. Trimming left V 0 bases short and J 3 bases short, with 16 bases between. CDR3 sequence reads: CASSVGDLHSFYEQYF. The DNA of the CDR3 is TGTGCCAGCAGCGTAGGCGATCTTCACAGTTTCTACGAGCAGTACTTC.

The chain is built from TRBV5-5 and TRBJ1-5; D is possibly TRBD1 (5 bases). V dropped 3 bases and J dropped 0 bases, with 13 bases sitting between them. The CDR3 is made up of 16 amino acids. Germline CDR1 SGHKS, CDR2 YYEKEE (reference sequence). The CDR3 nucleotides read TGTGCCAGCAGCTCTACAGGATTCTATAGCAATCAGCCCCAGCATTTT. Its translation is CASSSTGFYSNQPQHF.